The clone carrying this T cell receptor beta chain was seen many times. Its specificity is unknown. The V end lost 5 bases, the J end lost 6 bases, and 15 bases lay between the germline ends. This CDR3 region has 14 residues. CDR1 SGHTA and CDR2 FQGNSA come from the germline V gene. Amplification of TCR beta CDR3 regions used RNA as the template. During a first-round RT-PCR of the TCR CDR3, the HTBI primer set was used. TCRdb re-analysed the multiplex PCR reads in MiXCR, keeping a single row per CDR3 protein. Of hundreds of thousands of distinct CDR3 sequences in the sample, less than 15% were seen once. The sample comes from a study of T cells in Graves' hyperthyroidism and ophthalmopathy. Findings and caveats of the study: Stable hyperthyroidism and ophthalmopathy were separated using 13 V-J signatures.

The source of this sequence is a woman between 18 and 30 years old with Graves' hyperthyroidism. The chain links TRBV7-2 to TRBJ2-3; D unresolved. Sequencing was done on a sample of blood. CDR3 in DNA: TGTGCCAGCAGCCCCCCCGGGTCTGCGGATACGCAGTATTTT. Translated, it gives CASSPPGSADTQYF.